Listed here are 32 T cell receptor beta chains from one sample, sequenced in a study of T cells in Graves' hyperthyroidism and ophthalmopathy. RNA transcripts gave rise to amplified TCR beta CDR3 regions. Initially, a first-round RT-PCR of the TCR CDR3 employed the HTBI primer set. Using its own MiXCR run on the multiplex PCR reads, TCRdb lists one record per CDR3 protein. Of a few hundred thousand distinct CDR3 sequences listed, approximately 13% are singletons. The sample taken for sequencing was blood. Source of these receptors: a woman in her twenties or thirties with Graves' hyperthyroidism that later progressed to Graves' ophthalmopathy.

Many counts were recorded for this clonotype. The V and J genes are TRBV9 and TRBJ1-2, with D possibly TRBD1 on 6 matching bases. V lost 4 bases and J lost 3, with 13 bases in between. This CDR3 contains 14 residues. Germline V gives CDR1 SGDLS, CDR2 YYNGEE. The CDR3 loop reads CASSPSTGDYGYTF. DNA for the CDR3: TGTGCCAGCAGCCCTTCGACAGGTGACTATGGCTACACCTTC. Full variable domain (outside the CDR3, taken from reference TRBV9 and TRBJ1-2): DSGVTQTPKHLITATGQRVTLRCSPRSGDLSVYWYQQSLDQGLQFLIQYYNGEERAKGNILERFSAQQFPDLHSELNLSSLELGDSALYFCASSPSTGDYGYTFGSGTRLTVV.

At least ten counts were recorded for this clonotype. The gene calls are TRBV28 and TRBJ1-5; TRBD1 is a possible D gene (6 bases). This CDR3 has 13 amino acids. Trimming removed 6 bases at V and 6 bases at J, with 12 bases between. Germline V gene data show CDR1 as MDHEN and CDR2 as SYDVKM. CDR3 in amino acids: CASRRTGTQPQHF. CDR3 coding DNA: TGTGCCAGCAGACGAACAGGGACTCAGCCCCAGCATTTT.

This clonotype has just a few counts. The CDR3 loop reads CASSSSLGQGNTEAFF. The CDR3 DNA is TGCGCCAGCAGCTCGTCCCTAGGACAGGGGAACACTGAAGCTTTCTTT. The chain joins TRBV5-1 to TRBJ1-1, with 8 bases fitting TRBD1. This CDR3 is 16 amino acids long. V was pared by 3 bases and J by 1 base, with 8 bases of the junction left unmatched. Germline CDR1 is SGHRS and CDR2 is YFSETQ.

This clonotype was found many times. The genes are TRBV11-3 and TRBJ1-4; D gene uncertain. The V end was cut by 3 bases, the J end by 0 bases, with 11 bases between. The CDR3 runs 16 residues. Looked up from germline, CDR1 is SGHNT and CDR2 is YENEEA. CDR3 amino acids: CASSLGSSATNEKLFF. For the CDR3, the DNA is TGTGCCAGCAGCTTGGGCAGCTCTGCAACTAATGAAAAACTGTTTTTT. The complete variable domain, with remaining parts taken from reference TRBV11-3 and TRBJ1-4, reads EAGVVQSPRYKIIEKKQPVAFWCNPISGHNTLYWYLQNLGQGPELLIRYENEEAVDDSQLPKDRFSAERLKGVDSTLKIQPAELGDSAVYLCASSLGSSATNEKLFFGSGTQLSVL.

This clonotype was recorded at least ten times. The chain combines TRBV5-8 with TRBJ2-1; the D call may be TRBD1 or TRBD2 (5 bases each). V lost 4 bases and J 7 bases, leaving 18 bases between the germline ends. This CDR3 is 15 amino acids long. Germline V gene data show CDR1 as SGHTS and CDR2 as YDEGEE. The CDR3 nucleotides read TGTGCCAGCAGCCCCCGAGGGGTAGGGGAAAATGAGCAGTTCTTC. This encodes CASSPRGVGENEQFF.

This clonotype appeared many times. The rearrangement uses TRBV20-1 and TRBJ1-1; D ambiguous. Trimming removed 2 bases from V and 6 bases from J, with 13 bases in between. CDR1 DFQATT and CDR2 SNEGSKA come from the germline V gene (reference sequence). The CDR3 extends over 13 amino acids. The CDR3 region is CSARLAGKPEAFF. CDR3 in DNA: TGCAGTGCTAGATTGGCCGGGAAGCCTGAAGCTTTCTTT.

This clonotype was picked up a small number of times. This chain connects TRBV4-1 to TRBJ1-5; D is unclear. Trimming stripped 1 base from V and 5 bases from J, with 12 bases between. The CDR3 runs 15 residues. The germline V gene has CDR1 MGHRA and CDR2 YSYEKL. Here the CDR3 DNA reads TGCGCCAGCAGCCAAGGGGAGGGTGTACATCAGCCCCAGCATTTT. This sequence encodes CASSQGEGVHQPQHF.

This clonotype was observed a handful of times. This chain connects TRBV6-2 or TRBV6-3 to TRBJ2-1; TRBD1 matches at 9 bases. J was trimmed by 8 bases and V by 6 bases; bases with no gene match: 14. Germline CDR1 reads MNHEY; CDR2 reads SVGEGT. CDR3 length equals 16 residues. The CDR3 region has the DNA TGTGCCAGCAGAACCGCCAACAGGGGGCAGTTCGATGAGCAGTTCTTC. This encodes CASRTANRGQFDEQFF.

As concerns this clonotype: This clone may be a read error of a much larger clone one base away. V gene TRBV12-3 or TRBV12-4 combines with J gene TRBJ2-3; D is uncertain. V shed 4 bases and J shed 4 bases, with 12 bases lying between them. The CDR3 has 14 residues. This chain's CDR3 is CASSSDRWPDTQYF. Here the CDR3 DNA reads TGTGCCAGCAGTTCCGATCGGTGGCCAGATACGCAGTATTTT.

This clonotype showed up many times. V usage is TRBV20-1 and J usage is TRBJ2-3; D gene unclear. In germline, CDR1 is DFQATT, CDR2 SNEGSKA (reference sequence). CDR3 length: 10 amino acids. Trimming stripped 6 bases from V and 2 bases from J, with 3 bases between. The CDR3 nucleotides are TGCAGTGCGGTCACAGATACGCAGTATTTT. Its translation: CSAVTDTQYF.

The sample holds many counts of this clonotype. This chain joins TRBV11-2 and TRBJ1-3; D remains ambiguous. Germline CDR1 and CDR2: SGHAT and FQNNGV. This CDR3 is built from 12 residues. Trimming took 2 bases from V and 4 from J, leaving 3 bases between them. Written as DNA, the CDR3 is TGTGCCAGCAGCTTAACAGGAAACACCATATATTTT. The encoded protein is CASSLTGNTIYF. Full variable domain (missing parts from reference TRBV11-2 and TRBJ1-3): EAGVAQSPRYKIIEKRQSVAFWCNPISGHATLYWYQQILGQGPKLLIQFQNNGVVDDSQLPKDRFSAERLKGVDSTLKIQPAKLEDSAVYLCASSLTGNTIYFGEGSWLTVV.

The chain uses TRBV6-5 and TRBJ1-2; the match to TRBD1 covers 8 bases. The J segment lost 0 bases and the V segment lost 2 bases, leaving 2 bases of the junction unmatched. The germline V gene has CDR1 MNHEY and CDR2 SVGAGI. The CDR3 has 15 amino acids. DNA of the CDR3: TGTGCCAGCAGTTACCAGGGGGCCTCTAACTATGGCTACACCTTC. It encodes CASSYQGASNYGYTF.

V and J are TRBV18 and TRBJ2-2; D remains ambiguous. This CDR3 spans 16 amino acids. Trimming left V 3 bases short and J 3 bases short, with 14 bases between. CDR1 KGHSH and CDR2 LQKENI come from the germline V gene. The CDR3 region has the DNA TGTGCCAGCTCACCCACGGTACCCGCAGACACCGGGGAGCTGTTTTTT. Its translation is CASSPTVPADTGELFF.

About this clonotype itself: Possible read error: a much larger clone is one base away. V and J are TRBV6-1 and TRBJ1-6; 10 bases agree with TRBD1. The CDR3 consists of 14 residues. The germline V gene has CDR1 MNHNS and CDR2 SASEGT. CDR3: CASCEDRGLSPLHF. In DNA, the CDR3 is TGTGCCAGCTGTGAAGACAGGGGGCTCTCACCCCTCCACTTT.

The sample holds a few counts of this clonotype. V is TRBV13 and J is TRBJ2-7, with D possibly matching TRBD1 (6 bases). Germline V gene data show CDR1 as PRHDT and CDR2 as FYEKMQ (reference sequence). The CDR3 spans 14 residues. Trimming left V 2 bases short and J 2 bases short, with 10 bases between. CDR3 coding DNA: TGTGCCAGCAGCTTATCCGGGGACACCTACGAGCAGTACTTC. Translated: CASSLSGDTYEQYF.

This clonotype was seen ten or more times. V and J are TRBV19 and TRBJ1-1; 7 bases align to TRBD1. The CDR3 covers 12 residues. V dropped 4 bases and J dropped 7; count of bases not matched to a gene: 3. From germline, CDR1 is LNHDA and CDR2 SQIVND (reference sequence). This chain's CDR3 is CASSTWTGEAFF. The DNA for the CDR3 is TGTGCCAGTAGTACTTGGACAGGTGAAGCTTTCTTT.

This clonotype showed up many times. The chain uses TRBV7-8 and TRBJ1-5, with a tentative D call TRBD1 (6 bases). The CDR3 runs to 15 residues. Trimming removed 4 bases from V and 4 bases from J, with 14 bases in between. Germline V gene data show CDR1 as SGHVS and CDR2 as FQNEAQ. The CDR3 loop is CASSSETGGNQPQHF. The CDR3 DNA sequence: TGTGCCAGCAGCTCCGAGACAGGAGGGAATCAGCCCCAGCATTTT.

This clonotype was recorded at least ten times. This chain connects TRBV7-2 to TRBJ2-2, with TRBD1 identical over 7 bases. The CDR3 consists of 13 residues. The trim removed 7 bases at V and 7 bases at J, leaving 6 bases unmatched. Per the germline V gene, CDR1 is SGHTA and CDR2 is FQGNSA. The chain's CDR3 is CASNEGAGGELFF. CDR3 nucleotides: TGTGCCAGCAACGAGGGGGCAGGCGGGGAGCTGTTTTTT.

About this clonotype itself: A single base separates this from a much larger clone, so it may be a read error. The CDR3 does not end in the conserved phenylalanine or tryptophan, so this is likely a read error. V is TRBV3-1 and J is TRBJ1-6; D is undetermined. The ends were cut back, 0 bases at V and 14 bases at J, with 14 bases in the middle. Germline CDR1 and CDR2: LGHDT and YNNKEL (reference sequence). The length of the CDR3 is 14 residues. This CDR3 reads CASSQDPGFTSLHL. The CDR3 DNA sequence: TGTGCCAGCAGCCAAGATCCAGGCTTTACATCCCTCCACCTT.

This clonotype was seen many times. The gene calls are TRBV29-1 and TRBJ1-2; D is unclear. The CDR3 length is 15 residues. Germline assignment: CDR1 SQVTM and CDR2 ANQGSEA. V lost 2 bases to trimming and J lost 4 bases, with 17 bases between them. Written as DNA, the CDR3 is TGCAGCGTTGAACCCCAAGGAAGGAGTGGCTATGGCTACACCTTC. Translation gives CSVEPQGRSGYGYTF.

This clonotype was counted at least ten times. The genes are TRBV12-3 or TRBV12-4 and TRBJ1-4, with D possibly TRBD1 on 5 matching bases. V gave up 3 bases and J gave up 9 bases, with 8 bases separating them. The CDR3 spans 12 residues. CDR3 bases: TGTGCCAGCAGTTTGCAGGGTCAAAAACTGTTTTTT. Its translation is CASSLQGQKLFF.

This clonotype was counted only a few times. The chain carries TRBV7-9 and TRBJ1-1; TRBD1 is a possible D gene (5 bases). V was pared by 1 base and J by 1 base, with 19 bases between. The CDR3 has 18 residues. The germline gives CDR1 SEHNR, CDR2 FQNEAQ (reference sequence). The CDR3 DNA is TGTGCCAGCAGCTTAGGAGGTCGGCGGGGACTAGAGAACACTGAAGCTTTCTTT. Amino acids: CASSLGGRRGLENTEAFF.

In its sample, this clonotype was seen many times. This sequence joins TRBV24-1 and TRBJ1-2; D remains ambiguous. The length of the CDR3 is 15 residues. V gave up 0 bases and J gave up 8 bases, with 15 bases separating them. Looked up from germline, CDR1 is KGHDR and CDR2 is SFDVKD. Here the CDR3 reads CATSDLSSGPGGYTF. The CDR3, as DNA: TGTGCCACCAGTGATTTGAGCTCCGGGCCTGGGGGCTACACCTTC.

Many counts were recorded for this clonotype. The chain is built from TRBV30 and TRBJ1-1; possibly TRBD1 for D (6 bases). Germline CDR1 is GTSNPN and CDR2 is SVGIG (reference sequence). The CDR3 totals 16 residues. The V gene lost 3 bases and the J gene lost 0 bases, with 17 bases spanning the gap. CDR3 bases: TGTGCCTGGAGCGCGTGGACAGCCAAATTGAACACTGAAGCTTTCTTT. This gives the protein CAWSAWTAKLNTEAFF.

This clonotype was recorded many times. The chain employs TRBV6-1 and TRBJ2-7; D remains unclear. V lost 8 bases and J 4 bases, leaving 9 bases between the germline ends. CDR1 and CDR2 from the germline V gene are MNHNS and SASEGT. This CDR3 is built from 11 residues. The CDR3: CASGETYEQYF. As DNA, the CDR3 is TGTGCCAGCGGAGAAACATACGAGCAGTACTTC.

Points on this clonotype: Given a much more abundant clone one base away, this may be a read error. V gene TRBV18 combines with J gene TRBJ1-1; maybe TRBD1 (5 bases). Looked up from germline, CDR1 is KGHSH and CDR2 is LQKENI. The CDR3 runs 14 residues. Trimming took off 2 bases at V and 8 bases at J, with 15 bases between the two ends. The CDR3 sequence is CASSPATTGPEAFF. In DNA form, the CDR3 reads TGTGCCAGCTCACCAGCTACAACAGGTCCCGAAGCTTTCTTT.

In this sample, this clonotype turned up many times. This chain uses TRBV5-1 with TRBJ1-4; 8 nucleotides align to TRBD1. The ends lost 0 bases at V and 7 bases at J; junction bases unmatched: 8. The CDR3 spans 16 residues. Germline V gives CDR1 SGHRS, CDR2 YFSETQ. The CDR3 here is CASSLDLQGAAEKLFF. CDR3 nucleotide sequence: TGCGCCAGCAGCTTGGATCTGCAGGGGGCGGCTGAAAAACTGTTTTTT.

The V and J genes are TRBV13 and TRBJ2-3; D is ambiguous. Germline CDR1 PRHDT, CDR2 FYEKMQ (reference sequence). Trimming stripped 5 bases from V and 2 bases from J, with 20 bases between. The CDR3 runs to 17 residues. The CDR3 protein is CASSVSPTRPDTDTQYF. CDR3 DNA sequence: TGTGCCAGCAGCGTTTCTCCTACCAGGCCGGACACAGATACGCAGTATTTT.

V gene TRBV15 combines with J gene TRBJ1-1, with 8 bases that match TRBD1. Trimming took 1 base from V and 1 from J; bases not matched to a gene: 5. Germline assignment: CDR1 LNHNV and CDR2 YYDKDF (reference sequence). This CDR3 has 16 residues. The CDR3 DNA sequence: TGTGCCACCAGCAGAGCTCGCGGGACAGGGAACACTGAAGCTTTCTTT. Amino acids: CATSRARGTGNTEAFF.

This clonotype was seen many times. The rearrangement joins TRBV5-1 to TRBJ2-7; TRBD1 might be the D (5 bases). Trimming cost V 0 bases and J 1 base, with 17 bases left between them. CDR3 length equals 17 residues. Germline V gene sequence: CDR1 SGHRS, CDR2 YFSETQ. CDR3 region: CASSLGRLTDKSYEQYF. In DNA form, the CDR3 reads TGCGCCAGCAGCTTGGGACGGTTGACAGACAAGTCCTACGAGCAGTACTTC.

This clonotype was recorded at least ten times. V and J are TRBV6-2 or TRBV6-3 and TRBJ2-1; 8 bases are a match to TRBD2. V was pared by 4 bases and J by 2 bases, with 13 bases of the junction left unmatched. Germline V gene sequence: CDR1 MNHEY, CDR2 SVGEGT. CDR3 size: 18 residues. CDR3 sequence: CASSSPAGVDGAYNEQFF. DNA for the CDR3: TGTGCCAGCAGTTCCCCAGCGGGAGTTGACGGTGCCTACAATGAGCAGTTCTTC.

This clonotype was recorded at least ten times. The V call is TRBV3-1, the J call TRBJ1-1; 7 bases map to TRBD1. V was pared by 2 bases and J by 0 bases, with 9 bases of the junction left unmatched. This CDR3 spans 17 amino acids. Looked up from germline, CDR1 is LGHDT and CDR2 is YNNKEL (reference sequence). The CDR3 loop reads CASSQTIRGPLNTEAFF. DNA for the CDR3: TGTGCCAGCAGCCAAACTATAAGGGGGCCATTGAACACTGAAGCTTTCTTT.